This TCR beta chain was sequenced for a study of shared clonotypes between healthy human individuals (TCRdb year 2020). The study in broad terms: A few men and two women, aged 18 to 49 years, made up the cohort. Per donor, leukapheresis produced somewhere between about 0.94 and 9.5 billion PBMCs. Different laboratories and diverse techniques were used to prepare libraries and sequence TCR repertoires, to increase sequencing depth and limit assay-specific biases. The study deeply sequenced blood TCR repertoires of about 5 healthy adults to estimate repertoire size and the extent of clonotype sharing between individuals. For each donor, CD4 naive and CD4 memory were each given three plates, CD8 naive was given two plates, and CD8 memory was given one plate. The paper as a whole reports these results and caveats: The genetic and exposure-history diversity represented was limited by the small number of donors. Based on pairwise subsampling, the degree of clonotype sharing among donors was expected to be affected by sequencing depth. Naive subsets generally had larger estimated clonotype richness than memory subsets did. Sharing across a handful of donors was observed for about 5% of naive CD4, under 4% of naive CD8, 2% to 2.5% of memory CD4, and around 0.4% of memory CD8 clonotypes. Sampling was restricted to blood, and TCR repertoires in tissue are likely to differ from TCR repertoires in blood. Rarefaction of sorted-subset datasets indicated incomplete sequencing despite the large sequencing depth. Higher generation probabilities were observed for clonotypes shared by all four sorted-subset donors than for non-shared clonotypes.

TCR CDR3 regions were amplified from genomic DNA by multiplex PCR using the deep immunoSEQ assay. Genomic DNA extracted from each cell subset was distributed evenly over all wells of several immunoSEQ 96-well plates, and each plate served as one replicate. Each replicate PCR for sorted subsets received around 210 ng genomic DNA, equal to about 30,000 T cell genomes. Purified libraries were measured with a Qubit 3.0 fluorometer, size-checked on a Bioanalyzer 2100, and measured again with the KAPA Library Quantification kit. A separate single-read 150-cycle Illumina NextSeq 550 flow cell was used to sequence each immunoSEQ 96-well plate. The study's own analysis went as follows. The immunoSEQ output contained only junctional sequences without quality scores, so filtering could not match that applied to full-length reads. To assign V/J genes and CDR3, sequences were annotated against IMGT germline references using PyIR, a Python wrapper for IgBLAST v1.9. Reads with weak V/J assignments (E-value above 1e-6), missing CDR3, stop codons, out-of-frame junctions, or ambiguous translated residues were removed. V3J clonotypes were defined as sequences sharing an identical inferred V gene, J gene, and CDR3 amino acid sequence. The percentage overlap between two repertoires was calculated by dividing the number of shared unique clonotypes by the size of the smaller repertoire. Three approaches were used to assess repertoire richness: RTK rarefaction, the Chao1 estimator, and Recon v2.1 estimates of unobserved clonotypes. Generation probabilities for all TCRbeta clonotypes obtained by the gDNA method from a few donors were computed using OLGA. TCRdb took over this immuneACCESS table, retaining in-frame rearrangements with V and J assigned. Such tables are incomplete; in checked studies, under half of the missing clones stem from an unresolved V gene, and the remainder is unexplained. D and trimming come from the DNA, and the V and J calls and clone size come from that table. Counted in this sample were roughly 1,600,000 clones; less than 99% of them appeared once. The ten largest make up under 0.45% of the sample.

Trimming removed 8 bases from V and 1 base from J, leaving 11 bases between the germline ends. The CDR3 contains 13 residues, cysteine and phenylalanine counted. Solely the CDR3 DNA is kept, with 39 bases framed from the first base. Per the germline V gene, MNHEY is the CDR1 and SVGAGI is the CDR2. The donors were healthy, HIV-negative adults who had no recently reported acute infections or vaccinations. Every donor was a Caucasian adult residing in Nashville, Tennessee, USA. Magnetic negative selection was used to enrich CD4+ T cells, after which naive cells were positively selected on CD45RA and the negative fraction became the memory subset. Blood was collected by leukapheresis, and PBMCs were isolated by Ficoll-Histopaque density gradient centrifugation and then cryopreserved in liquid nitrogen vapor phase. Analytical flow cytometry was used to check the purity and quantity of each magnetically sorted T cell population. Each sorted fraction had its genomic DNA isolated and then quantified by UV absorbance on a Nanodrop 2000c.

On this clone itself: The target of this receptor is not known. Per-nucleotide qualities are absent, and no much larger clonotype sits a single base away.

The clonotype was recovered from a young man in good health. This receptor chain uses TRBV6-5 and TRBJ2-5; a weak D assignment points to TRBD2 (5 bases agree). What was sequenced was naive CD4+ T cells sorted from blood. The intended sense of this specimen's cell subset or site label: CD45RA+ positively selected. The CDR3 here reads CASGMEAQETQYF. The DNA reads TGTGCCAGCGGGATGGAGGCCCAAGAGACCCAGTACTTC.